These 9 T cell receptor beta chains came from one sample sequenced in a study of graft-versus-host responses after intestinal transplantation. Using immunoSEQ multiplex PCR, the repertoire was profiled, and TCRdb retains in-frame clones only, with some absent. The sample includes 15,000 to 20,000 clones, roughly a third of them seen just once. Sequenced material: alloreactive CD4+ T cells from a mixed lymphocyte reaction culture, taken before transplantation. Documented subset: CFSE-low proliferating T cells sorted from approximately 6-day pre-transplant mixed lymphocyte reaction (GvH or HvG direction). All receptors derive from a human patient who was an organ donor for intestinal transplantation.

This clone qualifies as medium-sized. The rearrangement links TRBV10-2 to TRBJ1-4, with TRBD1 as a possible D gene (6 bases). The ends were cut back, 3 bases at V and 7 bases at J, with 12 bases in the middle. Germline V gene lookup returns CDR1 WSHSY and CDR2 SAAADI. This CDR3 is built from 14 residues. CDR3 DNA: TGCGCCAGCAGTGACGGGGGGCAGGGTGAAAAACTGTTTTTT. Protein product: CASSDGGQGEKLFF.

This clone has just one count. Other nucleotide sequences from this sample produce the same CDR3. The CDR3 region has the DNA TGTGCCAGCAGCGGACTAGCAGGAGGTTACAATGAGCAGTTCTTC. This sequence encodes CASSGLAGGYNEQFF. The chain combines TRBV9 with TRBJ2-1, with 7 positions matching TRBD2. The V gene end was trimmed by 3 bases and the J gene end by 4 bases; junction bases not matched to a gene: 7. The CDR3 length is 15 residues. In germline, CDR1 is SGDLS, CDR2 YYNGEE.

This chain joins TRBV9 and TRBJ2-3, with TRBD2 matching over 13 bases. Germline V gives CDR1 SGDLS, CDR2 YYNGEE. J gave up 6 bases and V 0 bases, and 4 bases lay outside the gene matches. The CDR3 covers 16 residues. DNA of the CDR3: TGTGCCAGCAGCGTAGAGGGGACTAGCGGGGCCGATACGCAGTATTTT. Translated: CASSVEGTSGADTQYF.

The rearrangement links TRBV6-6 to TRBJ2-7; a weak D match, TRBD1 (5 bases). Germline CDR1 reads MNHNY; CDR2 reads SVGAGI (reference sequence). Trimming left V 7 bases short and J 1 base short, with 14 bases between. There are 14 residues in the CDR3. CDR3 bases: TGTGCCAGCAACCCTTGGGCAGGGTCCTACGAGCAGTACTTC. This sequence encodes CASNPWAGSYEQYF.

The CDR3 sequence: CASRLLAGGTYEQYF. The CDR3 nucleotides read TGTGCCAGCAGGCTACTAGCGGGAGGAACCTACGAGCAGTACTTC. The rearrangement links TRBV6-5 to TRBJ2-7, with 12 bases that match TRBD2. CDR1 and CDR2 (germline): MNHEY, SVGAGI. V shed 6 bases, J shed 2 bases, and the junction held 5 bases outside the gene matches. CDR3 length equals 15 residues.

V and J are TRBV6-4 and TRBJ2-1, with 11 bases fitting TRBD2. J gave up 9 bases and V 6 bases, and 10 bases lay outside the gene matches. CDR3 length: 15 residues. In germline, CDR1 is MRHNA, CDR2 SNTAGT. The DNA of the CDR3 is TGTGCCAGCAGGGGGGAACTAGCGGGAGCTAGTGAGCAGTTCTTC. Translating gives CASRGELAGASEQFF.

This chain joins TRBV6-1 and TRBJ1-1; D unresolved. This CDR3 region has 13 residues. The germline CDR1 and CDR2 sequences are MNHNS and SASEGT. V gave up 4 bases and J gave up 5 bases, with 11 bases separating them. The CDR3 DNA follows: TGTGCCAGCAGTGTCAACCGAGGTACTGAAGCTTTCTTT. The encoded protein is CASSVNRGTEAFF.

This clone was detected a few times. This chain links TRBV25-1 with TRBJ2-3; D may be TRBD1 or TRBD2 (5 bases each). The V gene lost 4 bases and the J gene lost 0 bases, with 14 bases spanning the gap. Germline V gives CDR1 MGHDK, CDR2 SYGVNS. The CDR3 loop spans 16 amino acids. In DNA form, the CDR3 reads TGTGCCAGCAGTGTCCTGGGGACCTTTAGCACAGATACGCAGTATTTT. Amino acids: CASSVLGTFSTDTQYF.

This rearrangement joins TRBV6-1 to TRBJ1-5, with D unresolved. The CDR3 has 16 residues. Germline lookup yields CDR1 MNHNS and CDR2 SASEGT. V was clipped by 1 base and J by 1 base, with 11 bases between them. Here the CDR3 reads CASSEVGWVSNQPQHF. The CDR3 DNA sequence: TGTGCCAGCAGTGAAGTGGGGTGGGTGAGCAATCAGCCCCAGCATTTT.